This T cell receptor (beta chain) emerged from a study of siplizumab effects on memory and regulatory T cells. The repertoire was sequenced with immunoSEQ multiplex PCR; TCRdb's copy has only in-frame clones and lacks some. The sample records 110,000 or so clones, around 92% being singletons. Germline V gene lookup returns CDR1 SEHNR and CDR2 FQNEAQ (reference sequence). J was trimmed by 3 bases and V by 3 bases; bases with no gene match: 2. The CDR3 has 14 residues. This clonotype was sampled from a human donor in good health. The chain links TRBV7-9 to TRBJ2-7; TRBD1 matches at 10 bases. Sequencing input: Tregs sorted from blood. Here the CDR3 reads CASSLDRGDYEQYF. The CDR3 nucleotides are TGTGCCAGCAGCTTGGACAGGGGGGACTACGAGCAGTACTTC. Full variable domain (rest looked up from reference TRBV7-9 and TRBJ2-7): DTGVSQNPRHKITKRGQNVTFRCDPISEHNRLYWYRQTLGQGPEFLTYFQNEAQLEKSRLLSDRFSAERPKGSFSTLEIQRTEQGDSAMYLCASSLDRGDYEQYFGPGTRLTVT.